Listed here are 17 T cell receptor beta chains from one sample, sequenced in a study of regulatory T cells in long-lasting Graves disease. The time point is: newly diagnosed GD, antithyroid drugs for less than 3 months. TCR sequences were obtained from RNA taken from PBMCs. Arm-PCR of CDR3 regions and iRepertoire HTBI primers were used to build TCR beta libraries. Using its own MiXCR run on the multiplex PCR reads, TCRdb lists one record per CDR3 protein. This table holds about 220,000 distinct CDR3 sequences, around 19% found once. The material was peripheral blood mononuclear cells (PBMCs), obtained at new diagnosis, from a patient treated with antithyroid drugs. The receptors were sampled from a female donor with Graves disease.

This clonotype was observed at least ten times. This CDR3 reads CASRSDQGSGQPQHF. The CDR3 DNA reads as TGTGCCAGCCGATCCGACCAGGGGTCTGGACAGCCCCAGCATTTT. The chain uses TRBV12-3 or TRBV12-4 and TRBJ1-5; possible D gene TRBD1, 6 bases. The length of the CDR3 is 15 residues. The V and J ends lost 8 bases and 7 bases respectively, with 21 bases between them.

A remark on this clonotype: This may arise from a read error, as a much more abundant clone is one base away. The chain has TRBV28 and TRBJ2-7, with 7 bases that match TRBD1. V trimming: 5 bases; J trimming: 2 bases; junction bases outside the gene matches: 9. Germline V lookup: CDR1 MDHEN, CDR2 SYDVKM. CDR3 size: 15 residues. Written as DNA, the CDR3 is TGTGCCAGCAGTCTCCGCGGCAGGGGGACCTACGAGCAGTACTTC. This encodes CASSLRGRGTYEQYF.

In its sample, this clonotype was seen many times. The CDR3 here is CSVEGETQYF. In DNA form, the CDR3 reads TGCAGCGTTGAGGGAGAGACCCAGTACTTC. The chain recombines TRBV29-1 with TRBJ2-5; D is unresolved. The CDR3 totals 10 residues. Germline V lookup: CDR1 SQVTM, CDR2 ANQGSEA. Trimming pared 3 bases from V and 4 bases from J, leaving 3 bases between.

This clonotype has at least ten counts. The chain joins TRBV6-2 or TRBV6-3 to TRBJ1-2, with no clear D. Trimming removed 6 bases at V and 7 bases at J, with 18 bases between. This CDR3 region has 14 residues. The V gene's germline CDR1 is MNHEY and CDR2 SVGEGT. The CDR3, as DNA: TGTGCCAGCAGGGGAGAGAGTTTCTATTCTGGCTACACCTTC. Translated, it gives CASRGESFYSGYTF.

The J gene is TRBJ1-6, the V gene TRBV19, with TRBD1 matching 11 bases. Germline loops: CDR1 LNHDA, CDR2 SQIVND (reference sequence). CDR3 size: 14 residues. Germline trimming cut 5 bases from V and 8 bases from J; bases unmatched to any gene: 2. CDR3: CASSRTGGDSPLHF. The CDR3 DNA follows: TGTGCCAGTAGTCGGACAGGGGGCGATTCACCCCTCCACTTT.

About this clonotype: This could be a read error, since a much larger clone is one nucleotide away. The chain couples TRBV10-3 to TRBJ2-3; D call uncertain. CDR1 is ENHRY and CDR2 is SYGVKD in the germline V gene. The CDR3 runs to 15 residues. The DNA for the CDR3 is TGTGCCACCAGTGCCTCGGATTCGTTTATGGATACGCAGTATTTT. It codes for CATSASDSFMDTQYF.

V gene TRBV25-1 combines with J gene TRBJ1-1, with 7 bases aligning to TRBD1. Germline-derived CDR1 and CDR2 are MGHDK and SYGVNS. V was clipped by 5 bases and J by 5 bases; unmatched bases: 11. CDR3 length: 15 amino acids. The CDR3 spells CASSPRGRGLTEAFF. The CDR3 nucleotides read TGTGCCAGCAGTCCAAGGGGGCGCGGTTTAACTGAAGCTTTCTTT.

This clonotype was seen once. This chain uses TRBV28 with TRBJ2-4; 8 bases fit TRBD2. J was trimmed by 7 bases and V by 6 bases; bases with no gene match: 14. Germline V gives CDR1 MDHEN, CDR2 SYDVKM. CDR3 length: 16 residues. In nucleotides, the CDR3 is TGTGCCAGCAGGAATAGCGGGGCTCCAGGAGGGAACATTCAGTACTTC. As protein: CASRNSGAPGGNIQYF.

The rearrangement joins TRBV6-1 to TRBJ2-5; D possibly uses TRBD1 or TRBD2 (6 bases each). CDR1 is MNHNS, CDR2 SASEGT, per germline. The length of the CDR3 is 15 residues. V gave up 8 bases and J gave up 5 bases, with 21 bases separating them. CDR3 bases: TGTGCCAGCCGGAGGGGGGCGGTCGTACAGGAGACCCAGTACTTC. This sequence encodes CASRRGAVVQETQYF.

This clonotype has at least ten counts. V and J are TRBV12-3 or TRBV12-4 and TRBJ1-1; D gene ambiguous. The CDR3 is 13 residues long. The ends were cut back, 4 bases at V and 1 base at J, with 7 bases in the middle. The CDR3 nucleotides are TGTGCCAGCAGTTCTACCAAGAACACTGAAGCTTTCTTT. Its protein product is CASSSTKNTEAFF.

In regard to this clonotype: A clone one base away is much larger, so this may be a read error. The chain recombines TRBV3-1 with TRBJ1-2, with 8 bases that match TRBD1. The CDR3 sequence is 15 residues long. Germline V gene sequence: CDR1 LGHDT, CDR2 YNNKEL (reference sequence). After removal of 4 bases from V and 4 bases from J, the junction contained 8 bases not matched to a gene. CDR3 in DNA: TGTGCCAGCAGCCCCTGGACAGGGACGGGCTATGGCTACACCTTC. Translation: CASSPWTGTGYGYTF.

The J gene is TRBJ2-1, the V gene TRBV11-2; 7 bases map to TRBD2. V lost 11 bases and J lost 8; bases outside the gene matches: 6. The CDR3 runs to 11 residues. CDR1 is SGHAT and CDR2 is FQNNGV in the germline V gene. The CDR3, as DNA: TGTGCCGGTGGGAGGGGACATGAGCAGTTCTTC. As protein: CAGGRGHEQFF. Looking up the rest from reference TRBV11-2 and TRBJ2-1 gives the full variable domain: EAGVAQSPRYKIIEKRQSVAFWCNPISGHATLYWYQQILGQGPKLLIQFQNNGVVDDSQLPKDRFSAERLKGVDSTLKIQPAKLEDSAVYLCAGGRGHEQFFGPGTRLTVL.

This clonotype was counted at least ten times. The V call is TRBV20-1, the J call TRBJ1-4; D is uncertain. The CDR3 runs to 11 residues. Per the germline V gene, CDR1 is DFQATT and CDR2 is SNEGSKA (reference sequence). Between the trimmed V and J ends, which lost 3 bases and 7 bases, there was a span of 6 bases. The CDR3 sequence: CSASLGEKLFF. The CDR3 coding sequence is TGCAGTGCTAGTTTAGGTGAAAAACTGTTTTTT.

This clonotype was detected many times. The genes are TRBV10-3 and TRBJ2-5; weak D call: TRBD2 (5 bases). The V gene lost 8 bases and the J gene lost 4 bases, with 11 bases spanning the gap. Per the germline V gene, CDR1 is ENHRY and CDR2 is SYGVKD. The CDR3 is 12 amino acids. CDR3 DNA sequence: TGTGCCATCTCCGGGGAGACAGAGACCCAGTACTTC. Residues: CAISGETETQYF.

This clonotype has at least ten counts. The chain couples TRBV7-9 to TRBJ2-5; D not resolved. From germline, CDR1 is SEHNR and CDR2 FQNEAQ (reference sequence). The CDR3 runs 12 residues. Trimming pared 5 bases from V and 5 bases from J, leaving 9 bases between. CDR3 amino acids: CASSRPQETQYF. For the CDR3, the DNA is TGTGCCAGCAGCCGGCCGCAGGAGACCCAGTACTTC. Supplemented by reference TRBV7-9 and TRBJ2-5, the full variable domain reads DTGVSQNPRHKITKRGQNVTFRCDPISEHNRLYWYRQTLGQGPEFLTYFQNEAQLEKSRLLSDRFSAERPKGSFSTLEIQRTEQGDSAMYLCASSRPQETQYFGPGTRLLVL.

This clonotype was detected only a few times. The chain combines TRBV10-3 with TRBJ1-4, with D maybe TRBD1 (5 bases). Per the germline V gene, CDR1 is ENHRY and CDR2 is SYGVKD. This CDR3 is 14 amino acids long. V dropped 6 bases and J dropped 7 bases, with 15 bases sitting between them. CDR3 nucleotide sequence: TGTGCCATCAGGGCAGCCGGGGCGGGTGAAAAACTGTTTTTT. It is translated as CAIRAAGAGEKLFF.

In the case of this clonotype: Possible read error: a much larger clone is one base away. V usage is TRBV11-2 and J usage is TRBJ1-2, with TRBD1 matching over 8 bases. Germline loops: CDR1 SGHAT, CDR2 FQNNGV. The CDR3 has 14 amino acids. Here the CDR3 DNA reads TGTGTCAGCAGCTTAATCGGACAGGGAGGTGGCTACACCTTC. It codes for CVSSLIGQGGGYTF.